The next 3 T cell receptor beta chains were all read from a single sample in a study of blood T cell repertoires in COVID-19. Produced via immunoSEQ multiplex PCR; TCRdb's table is partial and in-frame only. The table has roughly 220,000 clones, around 86% seen once. Input material: peripheral blood. These receptor sequences come from a man aged 60-69 years with acute or convalescent COVID-19.

The chain uses TRBV3-1 (or the pseudogene TRBV3-2) and TRBJ1-2; 12 nucleotides align to TRBD1. CDR1 and CDR2 from the germline V gene are LGHDT and YNNKEL (reference sequence). Losses at the gene ends were 2 bases for V and 7 bases for J; bases not matched to a gene: 8. The CDR3 has 16 residues. CDR3 loop: CASSQNSPGQGAGYTF. CDR3 sequence (DNA): TGTGCCAGCAGCCAAAACTCACCGGGACAGGGGGCTGGCTACACCTTC.

V usage is TRBV11-2 and J usage is TRBJ2-7, with 10 bases lining up with TRBD1. Germline V lookup: CDR1 SGHAT, CDR2 FQNNGV. The CDR3 totals 14 residues. Trimming took 5 bases from V and 4 from J; bases not matched to a gene: 5. The CDR3 nucleotides read TGTGCCAGCAGCCCCCGGGACAGGGGATACGAGCAGTACTTC. This translates into CASSPRDRGYEQYF.

The V and J genes are TRBV7-3 and TRBJ2-3; 12 nucleotides line up with TRBD1. With 5 bases clipped from V and 2 bases from J, the junction kept 5 bases outside the gene matches. The CDR3 runs to 16 residues. Germline loops: CDR1 SGHTA, CDR2 FQGTGA. CDR3 bases: TGTGCCAGCAGCCCGGGACAGGGGGCAGCCACAGATACGCAGTATTTT. Translation gives CASSPGQGAATDTQYF.